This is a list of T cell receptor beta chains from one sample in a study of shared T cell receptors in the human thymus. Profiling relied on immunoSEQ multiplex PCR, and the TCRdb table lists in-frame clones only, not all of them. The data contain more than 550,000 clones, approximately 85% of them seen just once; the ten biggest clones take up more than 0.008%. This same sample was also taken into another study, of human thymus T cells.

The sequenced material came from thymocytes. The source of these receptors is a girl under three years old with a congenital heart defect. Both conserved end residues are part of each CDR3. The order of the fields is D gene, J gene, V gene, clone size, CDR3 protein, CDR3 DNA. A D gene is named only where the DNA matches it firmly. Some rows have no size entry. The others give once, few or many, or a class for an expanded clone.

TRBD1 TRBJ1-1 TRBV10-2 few CASRVDRGNTEAFF TGCGCCAGCAGGGTCGACAGGGGGAACACTGAAGCTTTCTTT
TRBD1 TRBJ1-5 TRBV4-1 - CASSQDLWDRAKPQHF TGCGCCAGCAGCCAAGATCTTTGGGACAGGGCCAAGCCCCAGCATTTT
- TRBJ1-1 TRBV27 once CASSPPTSKQATNTEAFF TGTGCCAGCAGTCCTCCCACCTCCAAACAGGCCACGAACACTGAAGCTTTCTTT
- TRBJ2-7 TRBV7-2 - CASSLIPREAAETYEQYF TGTGCCAGCAGCTTAATCCCCCGAGAGGCAGCGGAGACCTACGAGCAGTACTTC
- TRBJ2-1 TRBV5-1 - CASSLVANEQFF TGCGCCAGCAGCTTGGTAGCTAATGAGCAGTTCTTC
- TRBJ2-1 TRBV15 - CATSRGFPGNEQFF TGTGCCACCAGCAGGGGGTTTCCGGGGAATGAGCAGTTCTTC
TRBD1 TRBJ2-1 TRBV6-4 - CASSARGRDEQFF TGTGCCAGCAGTGCCAGGGGGCGCGATGAGCAGTTCTTC
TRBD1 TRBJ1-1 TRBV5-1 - CASSHNLLGQGEAFF TGCGCCAGCAGCCATAACCTCCTAGGACAGGGGGAAGCTTTCTTT
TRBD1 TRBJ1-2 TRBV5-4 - CASSYGRDRGKSYGYTF TGTGCCAGCAGTTATGGGCGGGACAGGGGTAAAAGCTATGGCTACACCTTC
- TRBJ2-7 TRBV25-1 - CASSEYGSADEQYF TGTGCCAGCAGTGAGTATGGTAGCGCGGACGAGCAGTACTTC
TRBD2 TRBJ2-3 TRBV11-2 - CASSLVWRGAGRDTQYF TGTGCCAGCAGCTTAGTCTGGCGGGGGGCGGGGAGAGATACGCAGTATTTT
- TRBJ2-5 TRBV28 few CASSLIEGKETQYF TGTGCCAGCAGCTTAATCGAGGGCAAAGAGACCCAGTACTTC
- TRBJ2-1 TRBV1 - CTSSQGTPGTSGDNEQFF TGCACCAGCAGCCAAGGCACCCCTGGGACTAGCGGGGACAATGAGCAGTTCTTC
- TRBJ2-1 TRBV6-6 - CAGSEGLPSYNEQFF TGTGCCGGTTCGGAGGGACTCCCCTCCTACAATGAGCAGTTCTTC
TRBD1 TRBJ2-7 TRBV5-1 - CASSSGTGGIIYEQYF TGCGCCAGCAGCTCCGGGACAGGGGGTATCATCTACGAGCAGTACTTC
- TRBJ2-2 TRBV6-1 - CASGGQPMNTGELFF TGTGCCAGCGGAGGACAGCCCATGAACACCGGGGAGCTGTTTTTT
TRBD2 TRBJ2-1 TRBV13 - CASSLLAGGPVDEQFF TGTGCCAGCAGCTTACTAGCGGGGGGGCCGGTGGATGAGCAGTTCTTC
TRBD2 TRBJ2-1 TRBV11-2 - CASSPWTSGRFGSEQFF TGTGCCAGCAGCCCGTGGACTAGCGGGAGGTTCGGTAGTGAGCAGTTCTTC
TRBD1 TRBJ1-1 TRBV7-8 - CASSLVAYLSGTGGRNTEAFF TGTGCCAGCAGCTTAGTGGCCTATCTTTCTGGGACAGGGGGTAGGAACACTGAAGCTTTCTTT
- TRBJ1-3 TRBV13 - CASSLSAGIQDSGNTIYF TGTGCCAGCAGCTTATCTGCGGGGATCCAAGACTCTGGAAACACCATATATTTT
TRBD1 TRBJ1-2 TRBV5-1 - CASSLSGGDPRNYGYTF TGCGCCAGCAGCTTGTCAGGGGGCGACCCCCGTAACTATGGCTACACCTTC
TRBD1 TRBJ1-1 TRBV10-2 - CASSEPDRGHDTEAFF TGCGCCAGCAGTGAGCCCGACAGGGGGCATGACACTGAAGCTTTCTTT
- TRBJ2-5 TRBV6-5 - CASIRLYGVDETQYF TGTGCCAGCATAAGGTTGTACGGGGTCGACGAGACCCAGTACTTC
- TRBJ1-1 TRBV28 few CASRRGKGTEAFF TGTGCCAGCCGTCGGGGGAAGGGCACTGAAGCTTTCTTT
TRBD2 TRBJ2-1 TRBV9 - CASSVATAGVTYNEQFF TGTGCCAGCAGCGTAGCTACTGCGGGGGTGACATACAATGAGCAGTTCTTC
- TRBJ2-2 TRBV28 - CASSPQYTGELFF TGTGCCAGCAGTCCACAATACACCGGGGAGCTGTTTTTT
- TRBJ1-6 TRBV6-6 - CASSYAGARSPLHF TGTGCCAGCAGTTACGCGGGGGCGCGTTCACCCCTCCACTTT
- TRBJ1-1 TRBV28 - CASTLTGKEVNTEAFF TGTGCCAGCACTCTCACAGGGAAGGAGGTCAACACTGAAGCTTTCTTT
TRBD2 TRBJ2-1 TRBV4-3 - CASSQRLGGGHNEQFF TGCGCCAGCAGCCAAAGACTGGGCGGGGGGCACAATGAGCAGTTCTTC
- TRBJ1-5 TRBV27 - CASSFRNYSNQPQHF TGTGCCAGCAGTTTTCGGAACTATAGCAATCAGCCCCAGCATTTT
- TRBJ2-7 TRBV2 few CASSDEVSANYEQYF TGTGCCAGCAGTGATGAGGTGTCGGCGAACTACGAGCAGTACTTC
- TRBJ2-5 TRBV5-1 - CASSLLLRGGETQYF TGCGCCAGCAGCCTTCTGTTGCGGGGCGGGGAGACCCAGTACTTC
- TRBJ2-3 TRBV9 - CASSIPSPWGADTQYF TGTGCCAGCAGCATACCCTCCCCGTGGGGGGCAGATACGCAGTATTTT